Following are 4 T cell receptor beta chains from one sample sequenced in a study of blood T cell repertoires in COVID-19. Here immunoSEQ multiplex PCR was the method, and the copy in TCRdb shows in-frame clones only, minus some. The table records 65,000 to 80,000 clones, about 87% of them present only once. The sample comprised peripheral blood. The receptors stem from a man in his fifties or sixties with active COVID-19.

The rearrangement joins TRBV5-4 to TRBJ2-7; perhaps TRBD1 as D (5 bases). This CDR3 comprises 13 residues. CDR1 and CDR2 from the germline V gene are SGHNT and YYREEE (reference sequence). Trimming cost V 2 bases and J 0 bases, with 6 bases left between them. The CDR3: CASSFDSSYEQYF. For the CDR3, the DNA is TGTGCCAGCAGCTTCGACAGCTCCTACGAGCAGTACTTC.

The chain recombines TRBV4-2 with TRBJ2-1; 12 bases agree with TRBD2. Germline CDR1 LGHNA, CDR2 YNFKEQ. The CDR3 has 18 amino acids. After removal of 1 base from V and 9 bases from J, the junction contained 13 bases not matched to a gene. CDR3 bases: TGTGCCAGCAGCCAAGGGCTCCTAGCGGGAGGGCCCAGGGGTGAGCAGTTCTTC. Translating gives CASSQGLLAGGPRGEQFF.

The chain couples TRBV7-2 to TRBJ2-5; weak D call: TRBD2 (6 bases). Between the trimmed V and J ends, which lost 5 bases and 0 bases, there was a span of 19 bases. Germline CDR1 and CDR2: SGHTA and FQGNSA. The CDR3 is made up of 17 amino acids. The CDR3 protein is CASSPIGGTENQETQYF. CDR3 nucleotides: TGTGCCAGCAGCCCCATTGGCGGGACTGAGAACCAAGAGACCCAGTACTTC.

The rearrangement joins TRBV7-5 to TRBJ1-6; the table's D call, TRBD1, has no DNA check behind it. TRBV7-5 is deemed a pseudogene. The CDR3 has 18 amino acids. Written as DNA, the CDR3 is TGTGTCAGAAGCTTAGGGACAACTTTTTGGGCCTATAATTCACCCCTCCACTTT. Encoded protein: CVRSLGTTFWAYNSPLHF.